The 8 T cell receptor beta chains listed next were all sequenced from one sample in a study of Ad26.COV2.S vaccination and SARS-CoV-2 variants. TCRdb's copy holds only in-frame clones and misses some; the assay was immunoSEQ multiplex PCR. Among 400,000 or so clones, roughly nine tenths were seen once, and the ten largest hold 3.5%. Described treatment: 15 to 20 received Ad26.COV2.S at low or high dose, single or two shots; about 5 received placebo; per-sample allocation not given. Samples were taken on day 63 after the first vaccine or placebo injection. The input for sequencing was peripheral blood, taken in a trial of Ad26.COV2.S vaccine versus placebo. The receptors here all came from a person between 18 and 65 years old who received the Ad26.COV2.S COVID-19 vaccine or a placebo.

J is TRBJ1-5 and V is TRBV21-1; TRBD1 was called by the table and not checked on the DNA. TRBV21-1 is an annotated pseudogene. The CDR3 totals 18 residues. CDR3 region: CASGLLDSLRDSNQPQHF. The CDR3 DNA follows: TGTGCCAGCGGACTTCTGGACAGTCTGAGGGATAGCAATCAGCCCCAGCATTTT.

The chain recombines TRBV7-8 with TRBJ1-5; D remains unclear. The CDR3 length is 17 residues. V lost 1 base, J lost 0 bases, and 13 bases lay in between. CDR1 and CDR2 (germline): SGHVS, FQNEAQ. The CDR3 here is CASSLVRISNSNQPQHF. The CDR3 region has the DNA TGTGCCAGCAGCTTAGTGAGGATCTCCAATAGCAATCAGCCCCAGCATTTT.

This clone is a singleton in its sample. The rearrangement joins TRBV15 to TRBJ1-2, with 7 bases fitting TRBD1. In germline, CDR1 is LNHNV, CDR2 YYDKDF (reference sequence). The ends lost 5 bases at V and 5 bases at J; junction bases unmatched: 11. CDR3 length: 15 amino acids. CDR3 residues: CATSGPGQNVYGYTF. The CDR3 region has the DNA TGTGCCACCAGCGGACCGGGACAGAACGTTTATGGCTACACCTTC.

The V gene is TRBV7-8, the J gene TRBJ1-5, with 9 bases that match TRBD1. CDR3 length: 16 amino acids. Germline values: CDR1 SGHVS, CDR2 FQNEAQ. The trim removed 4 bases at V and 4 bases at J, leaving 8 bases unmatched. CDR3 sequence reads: CASSSETGGGNQPQHF. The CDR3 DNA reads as TGTGCCAGCAGCTCCGAGACAGGGGGAGGAAATCAGCCCCAGCATTTT.

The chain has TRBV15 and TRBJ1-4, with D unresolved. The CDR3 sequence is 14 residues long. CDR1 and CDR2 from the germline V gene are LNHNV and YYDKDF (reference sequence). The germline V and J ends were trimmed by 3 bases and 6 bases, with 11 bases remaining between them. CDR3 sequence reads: CATSRNERDEKLFF. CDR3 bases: TGTGCCACCAGCAGGAACGAGAGGGATGAAAAACTGTTTTTT.

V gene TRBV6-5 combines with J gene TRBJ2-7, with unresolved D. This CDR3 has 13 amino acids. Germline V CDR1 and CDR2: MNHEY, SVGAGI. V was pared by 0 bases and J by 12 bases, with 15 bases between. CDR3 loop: CASSYSFLEARYF. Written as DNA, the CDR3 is TGTGCCAGCAGTTACTCGTTTTTGGAAGCGCGGTACTTC.

CDR3 nucleotides: TGCGCCAGCGGGGATCCTGTCGCAGATACGCAGTATTTT. It translates to CASGDPVADTQYF. This chain joins TRBV10-1 and TRBJ2-3; D remains ambiguous. CDR1 is WNHNN, CDR2 SYGVQD, per germline (reference sequence). Trimming removed 8 bases from V and 4 bases from J, with 13 bases in between. The CDR3 sequence is 13 residues long.

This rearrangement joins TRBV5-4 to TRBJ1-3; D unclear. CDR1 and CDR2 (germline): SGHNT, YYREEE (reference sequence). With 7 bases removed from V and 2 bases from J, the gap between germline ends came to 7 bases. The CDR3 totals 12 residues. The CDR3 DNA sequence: TGTGCCAGCTCCGACGCTGGAAACACCATATATTTT. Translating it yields CASSDAGNTIYF.